This T cell receptor beta chain was recovered during a study of shared clonotypes between healthy human individuals. CDR3 length: 14 residues. The V gene lost 3 bases and the J gene lost 4 bases, with 13 bases spanning the gap. In germline, CDR1 is SGDLS, CDR2 YYNGEE. About 30,000 T cell genomes (roughly 190 ng DNA) went into each sorted-subset replicate. Data came from immunoSEQ multiplex PCR; TCRdb stores just in-frame clones and leaves some out. The table lists 2 million to 2.5 million clones, roughly 93% of them singletons. This clone was counted a single time. The antigen remains undetermined. Points from the study as a whole: Few donors limited the genetic and exposure-history diversity represented. Sampling was confined to blood; repertoires within tissues likely differ.

Sequencing was carried out using naive CD4+ T cells from PBMCs. Subset specified: CD45RA+ positively selected. The V gene is TRBV9, the J gene TRBJ1-1, with D perhaps TRBD1 (6 bases). This clonotype was sampled from a man aged 18 to 30 in good health. Some clones in this sample may be carry-over from other donors' samples. The CDR3 loop reads CASSGGRGATEAFF. The DNA of the CDR3 is TGTGCCAGCAGCGGAGGACGGGGGGCCACTGAAGCTTTCTTT.